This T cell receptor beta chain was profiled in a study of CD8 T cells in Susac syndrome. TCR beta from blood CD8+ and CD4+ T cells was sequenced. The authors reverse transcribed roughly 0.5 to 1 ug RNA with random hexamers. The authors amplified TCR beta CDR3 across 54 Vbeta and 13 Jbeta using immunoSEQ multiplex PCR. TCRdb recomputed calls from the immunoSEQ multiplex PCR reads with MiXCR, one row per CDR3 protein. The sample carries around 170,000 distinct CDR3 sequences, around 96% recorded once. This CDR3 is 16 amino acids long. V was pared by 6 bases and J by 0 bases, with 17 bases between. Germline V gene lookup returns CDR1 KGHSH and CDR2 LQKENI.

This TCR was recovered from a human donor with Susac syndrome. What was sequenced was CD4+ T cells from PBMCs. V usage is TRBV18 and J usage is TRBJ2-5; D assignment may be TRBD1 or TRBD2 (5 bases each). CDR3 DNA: TGTGCCAGCTCGGAATTGGGACCCCCGTACCAAGAGACCCAGTACTTC. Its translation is CASSELGPPYQETQYF.